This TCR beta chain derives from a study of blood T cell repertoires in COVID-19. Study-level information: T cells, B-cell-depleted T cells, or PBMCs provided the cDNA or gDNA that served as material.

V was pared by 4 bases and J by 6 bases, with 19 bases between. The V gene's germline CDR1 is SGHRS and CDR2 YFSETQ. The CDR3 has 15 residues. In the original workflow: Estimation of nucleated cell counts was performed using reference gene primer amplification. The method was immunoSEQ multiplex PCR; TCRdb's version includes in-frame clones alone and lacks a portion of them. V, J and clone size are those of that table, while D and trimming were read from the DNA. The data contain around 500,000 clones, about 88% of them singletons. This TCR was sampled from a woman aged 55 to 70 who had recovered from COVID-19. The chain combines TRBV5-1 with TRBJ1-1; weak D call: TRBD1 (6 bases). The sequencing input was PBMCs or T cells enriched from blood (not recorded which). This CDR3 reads CASSLSGGAQSEAFF. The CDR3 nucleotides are TGCGCCAGCAGCCTCTCGGGGGGGGCGCAGTCTGAAGCTTTCTTT.